This T cell receptor beta chain comes out of a study of neurological immune-mediated disorders. Findings and limits, study-wide: Patients with HTLV-1-associated myelopathy showed the most TCR clonal expansion. Those with multiple sclerosis showed the least, falling below healthy controls. None of the CDR3 amino acid sequences of expanded clones were shared across subjects, and this suggested private repertoires in all groups.

The CDR3 totals 11 residues. Germline values: CDR1 DFQATT, CDR2 SNEGSKA (reference sequence). Trimming removed 6 bases at V and 5 bases at J, with 8 bases between. This clonotype was picked up many times. Its antigen remains unknown. Libraries used 2 million unsorted PBMCs kept frozen in RNAlater. The making of cDNA relied on 5'RACE with 10-nucleotide random UMIs. TCRdb reanalysed the 5' RACE reads using MiXCR and keeps one entry per CDR3 protein. The sample holds about 36,000 distinct CDR3 sequences, around 10% seen once. The TCR sequence derives from a woman aged 25-40 years with HTLV-1-associated myelopathy (HAM/TSP). Material for sequencing was PBMCs. The chain uses TRBV20-1 and TRBJ2-1; D is ambiguous. Written as DNA, the CDR3 is TGCAGTGCCACGAAGAACAATGAGCAGTTCTTC. As protein: CSATKNNEQFF.